This T cell receptor (beta chain) originates from a study of cytomegalovirus exposure and HLA in healthy donors. The protocol was immunoSEQ multiplex PCR, while the TCRdb copy is restricted to in-frame clones and leaves out a portion. The sample consists of about 360,000 clones, 70% to 90% of them appearing once. The CDR3 is 16 residues long. In germline, CDR1 is SGHNT, CDR2 YYREEE (reference sequence). V was clipped by 3 bases and J by 3 bases; unmatched bases: 11. This clonotype originated in a woman in her late teens or twenties in good health and CMV-seronegative. The sequenced sample was PBMCs. The chain joins TRBV5-4 to TRBJ2-7; TRBD2 agrees at 8 bases. This CDR3 is CASSSPRSGSIYEQYF. The CDR3 bases are TGTGCCAGCAGCTCTCCAAGGAGCGGGAGTATCTACGAGCAGTACTTC.